The 24 T cell receptor beta chains below come from one sample, sequenced in a study of cytomegalovirus exposure and HLA in healthy donors. Use of 60 Vbeta and 13 Jbeta primers characterized the PCR. Some clones are missing from TCRdb's copy, which holds only in-frame ones; the method was immunoSEQ multiplex PCR. The sample holds about 160,000 clones, roughly four fifths seen once. What was sequenced was PBMCs. The source of these receptors is a man aged 45-60 years in good health and CMV-seropositive.

The table lists this clone with a count of one. The chain has TRBV7-8 and TRBJ1-5; 7 bases fit TRBD1. CDR1 is SGHVS, CDR2 FQNEAQ, per germline. The V segment lost 5 bases and the J segment 6 bases; nucleotides outside the gene matches: 4. CDR3 length equals 13 residues. The CDR3 nucleotides read TGTGCCAGCAGCCAGGACAGGTCTCAGCCCCAGCATTTT. Protein product: CASSQDRSQPQHF. The whole variable domain, filled in from reference TRBV7-8 and TRBJ1-5, reads GAGVSQSPRYKVAKRGQDVALRCDPISGHVSLFWYQQALGQGPEFLTYFQNEAQLDKSGLPSDRFFAERPEGSVSTLKIQRTQQEDSAVYLCASSQDRSQPQHFGDGTRLSIL.

J is TRBJ2-7 and V is TRBV4-2; TRBD2 might be the D (6 bases). Germline lookup yields CDR1 LGHNA and CDR2 YNFKEQ. The CDR3 extends over 15 amino acids. The V and J ends lost 4 bases and 3 bases respectively, with 16 bases between them. The CDR3 region is CASSLLRDLVYEQYF. The CDR3 DNA reads as TGTGCCAGCAGCCTCCTCCGGGACTTAGTCTACGAGCAGTACTTC.

For this clone: The identical CDR3 is also encoded by other nucleotide sequences in the sample. This sequence joins TRBV18 and TRBJ1-2; D remains ambiguous. CDR1 and CDR2 from the germline V gene are KGHSH and LQKENI. Trimming removed 3 bases from V and 4 bases from J, with 9 bases in between. CDR3 length: 13 residues. CDR3 loop: CASSPPGSYGYTF. CDR3 sequence (DNA): TGTGCCAGCTCACCGCCGGGGTCCTATGGCTACACCTTC. Using reference TRBV18 and TRBJ1-2 for the parts outside the CDR3, the full variable domain is NAGVMQNPRHLVRRRGQEARLRCSPMKGHSHVYWYRQLPEEGLKFMVYLQKENIIDESGMPKERFSAEFPKEGPSILRIQQVVRGDSAAYFCASSPPGSYGYTFGSGTRLTVV.

The chain joins TRBV5-1 to TRBJ2-3; TRBD1 is a possible D gene (6 bases). CDR3 length: 15 amino acids. V was cut by 2 bases and J by 3 bases, with 13 bases left in between. Germline V lookup: CDR1 SGHRS, CDR2 YFSETQ. This CDR3 reads CASSFQGQGTDTQYF. The CDR3 DNA reads TGCGCCAGCAGCTTCCAGGGGCAGGGGACAGATACGCAGTATTTT.

The V call is TRBV28, the J call TRBJ2-5; TRBD1 aligns across 10 bases. Germline values: CDR1 MDHEN, CDR2 SYDVKM. The CDR3 loop spans 15 amino acids. Trimming took 6 bases from V and 5 from J; bases not matched to a gene: 9. The CDR3, as DNA: TGTGCCAGCAGCTCCGATGGACAGGGGGTTGAGACCCAGTACTTC. This encodes CASSSDGQGVETQYF. The whole variable domain, remainder taken from reference TRBV28 and TRBJ2-5, is DVKVTQSSRYLVKRTGEKVFLECVQDMDHENMFWYRQDPGLGLRLIYFSYDVKMKEKGDIPEGYSVSREKKERFSLILESASTNQTSMYLCASSSDGQGVETQYFGPGTRLLVL.

The genes are TRBV9 and TRBJ1-2, with a tentative D call TRBD1 (6 bases). Looked up from germline, CDR1 is SGDLS and CDR2 is YYNGEE. Trimming removed 4 bases from V and 2 bases from J, with 15 bases in between. The CDR3 is made up of 15 amino acids. The CDR3 loop reads CASSPTLQGNYGYTF. CDR3 nucleotide sequence: TGTGCCAGCAGCCCCACACTACAGGGAAACTATGGCTACACCTTC.

The CDR3 sequence is CASSQVVAGGQYF. The CDR3 region has the DNA TGCGCCAGCAGCCAAGTTGTAGCGGGGGGGCAGTATTTT. This rearrangement joins TRBV4-1 to TRBJ2-3; 10 positions agree with TRBD2. Per germline, CDR1 MGHRA and CDR2 YSYEKL. The CDR3 is 13 residues long. Trimming at V came to 1 base and at J to 11 bases, leaving 3 bases not matched to a gene.

The chain carries TRBV4-2 and TRBJ2-1; D is possibly TRBD2 (6 bases). The CDR3 contains 15 residues. Germline V lookup: CDR1 LGHNA, CDR2 YNFKEQ. The V end was cut by 7 bases, the J end by 0 bases, with 13 bases between. DNA for the CDR3: TGTGCCAGCACCACGGGCGGGATCTCCTACAATGAGCAGTTCTTC. Amino acids: CASTTGGISYNEQFF.

The rearrangement uses TRBV30 and TRBJ1-5; 7 bases agree with TRBD1. The junction had 5 bases not matched to a gene; V was cut back by 5 bases and J by 4 bases. Germline V CDR1 and CDR2: GTSNPN, SVGIG (reference sequence). This CDR3 has 13 residues. The DNA for the CDR3 is TGTGCCTGGGCCGGGACAGCAAATCAGCCCCAGCATTTT. Translated, it gives CAWAGTANQPQHF.

The chain couples TRBV5-1 to TRBJ2-7, with no clear D. With 3 bases removed from V and 5 bases from J, the gap between germline ends came to 12 bases. The CDR3 has 13 amino acids. CDR1 is SGHRS and CDR2 is YFSETQ in the germline V gene. In nucleotides, the CDR3 is TGCGCCAGCAGCTCCTACAGTTCGGACGAGCAGTACTTC. Translating it yields CASSSYSSDEQYF.

The chain links TRBV5-6 to TRBJ1-2; 7 nucleotides line up with TRBD1. The CDR3 is 16 residues long. V gave up 2 bases and J gave up 4 bases; unmatched junction bases: 11. CDR1 is SGHDT, CDR2 YYEEEE, per germline. As DNA, the CDR3 is TGTGCCAGCAGCTTCAAGACTGAGGGGGCGGTCTATGGCTACACCTTC. Protein product: CASSFKTEGAVYGYTF. Full variable domain (outside the CDR3, taken from reference TRBV5-6 and TRBJ1-2): DAGVTQSPTHLIKTRGQQVTLRCSPKSGHDTVSWYQQALGQGPQFIFQYYEEEERQRGNFPDRFSGHQFPNYSSELNVNALLLGDSALYLCASSFKTEGAVYGYTFGSGTRLTVV.

The chain links TRBV5-1 to TRBJ1-1; 10 bases agree with TRBD1. There are 14 residues in the CDR3. Germline CDR1 and CDR2: SGHRS and YFSETQ. V lost 4 bases, J lost 3 bases, and 3 bases stayed unmatched. CDR3 protein: CASSLGTGDTEAFF. The CDR3 DNA follows: TGCGCCAGCAGCCTTGGGACAGGGGACACTGAAGCTTTCTTT.

The chain has TRBV14 and TRBJ2-7; possibly TRBD1 for D (7 bases). Per the germline V gene, CDR1 is SGHDN and CDR2 is FVKESK. CDR3 length: 14 amino acids. V lost 1 base to trimming and J lost 2 bases, with 9 bases between them. The CDR3 region is CASSQARGAYEQYF. DNA of the CDR3: TGTGCCAGCAGCCAAGCCAGGGGGGCCTACGAGCAGTACTTC.

This chain connects TRBV6-5 to TRBJ1-3, with 7 bases identical to TRBD1. The CDR3 totals 13 residues. The J segment lost 8 bases and the V segment lost 5 bases, leaving 6 bases of the junction unmatched. Per germline, CDR1 MNHEY and CDR2 SVGAGI. CDR3 sequence (DNA): TGTGCCAGCAGTCGCGACAGGGCAGACACCATATATTTT. Encoded protein: CASSRDRADTIYF.

The table lists this clone with a count of one. V and J are TRBV18 and TRBJ2-2, with D possibly TRBD2 on 6 matching bases. With 2 bases removed from V and 6 bases from J, the gap between germline ends came to 13 bases. CDR1 is KGHSH and CDR2 is LQKENI in the germline V gene. The CDR3 has 15 amino acids. CDR3 sequence (DNA): TGTGCCAGCTCACCATCCGGGGGTCCGGCCGGGGAGCTGTTTTTT. Translation gives CASSPSGGPAGELFF.

The chain combines TRBV29-1 with TRBJ1-1, with D hard to call. CDR1 SQVTM and CDR2 ANQGSEA come from the germline V gene. With 4 bases removed from V and 1 base from J, the gap between germline ends came to 13 bases. This CDR3 is built from 14 residues. CDR3 residues: CSVGPPRGNTEAFF. CDR3 in DNA: TGCAGCGTTGGGCCCCCACGAGGGAACACTGAAGCTTTCTTT.

As concerns this clone: The junction departs from the called germline gene at one end, perhaps through a read error. The gene calls are TRBV7-3 and TRBJ2-7, with 10 nucleotides matching TRBD2. The CDR3 spans 15 residues. Germline-derived CDR1 and CDR2 are SGHTA and FQGTGA. The CDR3 here is CASSVTSGIGYEQYF. The CDR3 bases are TGTGCCAGCAGCGTAACTAGCGGGATTGGGTACGAGCAGTACTTC.

The chain combines TRBV2 with TRBJ2-7, with D possibly TRBD1 on 5 matching bases. The CDR3 sequence is 14 residues long. CDR1 SNHLY and CDR2 FYNNEI come from the germline V gene. The V gene lost 4 bases and the J gene lost 2 bases, with 12 bases spanning the gap. The CDR3 region has the DNA TGTGCCAGCAGTGGTCAGGGTAGAACCTACGAGCAGTACTTC. As protein: CASSGQGRTYEQYF.

About this clone itself: Relative to the germline gene, one junction end is altered; a read error may explain this. This chain connects TRBV7-9 to TRBJ2-7; 8 bases agree with TRBD1. The CDR3 extends over 16 amino acids. Germline-derived CDR1 and CDR2 are SEHNR and FQNEAQ (reference sequence). The chain's CDR3 is CSSSSRPGQGRNEQYF. The CDR3 coding sequence is TGTTCCAGCAGCTCGCGACCAGGACAGGGTCGAAACGAGCAGTACTTC.

The chain has TRBV5-6 and TRBJ2-3, with D hard to call. The V end was cut by 0 bases, the J end by 1 base, with 12 bases between. This CDR3 has 16 residues. Germline CDR1 reads SGHDT; CDR2 reads YYEEEE. CDR3 nucleotide sequence: TGTGCCAGCAGCTTGGAGGTCCGGGTCGGCACAGATACGCAGTATTTT. This translates into CASSLEVRVGTDTQYF.

V is TRBV28 and J is TRBJ2-7, with D perhaps matching TRBD2 (7 bases). Germline CDR1 reads MDHEN; CDR2 reads SYDVKM. The CDR3 length is 13 residues. The V end lost 11 bases, the J end lost 1 base, and 15 bases lay between the germline ends. The CDR3 here is CAGRGDTSYEQYF. DNA of the CDR3: TGTGCCGGACGGGGGGACACTTCCTACGAGCAGTACTTC.

The rearrangement joins TRBV5-1 to TRBJ2-4, with unresolved D. Germline V gives CDR1 SGHRS, CDR2 YFSETQ. The V gene lost 5 bases and the J gene lost 0 bases, with 15 bases spanning the gap. This CDR3 contains 16 residues. DNA of the CDR3: TGCGCCAGCAGTAAGTTTGAGTCCGTAGCCAAAAACATTCAGTACTTC. Translated: CASSKFESVAKNIQYF.

CDR3 sequence: CASSPRAGFYNEQFF. CDR3 in DNA: TGTGCCAGCTCACCACGGGCAGGTTTCTACAATGAGCAGTTCTTC. This chain joins TRBV18 and TRBJ2-1; D is undetermined. Trimming pared 1 base from V and 3 bases from J, leaving 10 bases between. Germline V gives CDR1 KGHSH, CDR2 LQKENI. This CDR3 contains 15 residues.

V usage is TRBV7-9 and J usage is TRBJ2-7, with 8 positions matching TRBD2. The V and J ends lost 5 bases and 7 bases, in that order; junction bases with no gene match: 10. Germline V gene sequence: CDR1 SEHNR, CDR2 FQNEAQ (reference sequence). The CDR3 runs to 14 residues. This CDR3 is CASSQLAESGEQYF. DNA for the CDR3: TGTGCCAGCAGCCAACTAGCGGAGTCGGGGGAGCAGTACTTC.